This T cell receptor beta chain was captured in a study of shared clonotypes between healthy human individuals. CDR1 SGHDN and CDR2 FVKESK come from the germline V gene. The CDR3 is 16 residues long. Trimming stripped 0 bases from V and 2 bases from J, with 11 bases between. Sequenced by immunoSEQ multiplex PCR; TCRdb stores in-frame clones only, minus some. The profile shows about half a million clones, about 72% of them singletons. The sample consisted of PBMCs. The V call is TRBV14, the J call TRBJ1-3; a weak D match, TRBD1 (6 bases). This receptor was identified in a woman in her thirties or forties in good health. Some clones in this sample may be carry-over from other donors' samples. CDR3 coding DNA: TGTGCCAGCAGCCAAGATGTAGGGGGTGCTGGAAACACCATATATTTT. Amino acid sequence: CASSQDVGGAGNTIYF. Using reference TRBV14 and TRBJ1-3 for the parts outside the CDR3, the full variable domain is EAGVTQFPSHSVIEKGQTVTLRCDPISGHDNLYWYRRVMGKEIKFLLHFVKESKQDESGMPNNRFLAERTGGTYSTLKVQPAELEDSGVYFCASSQDVGGAGNTIYFGEGSWLTVV.